The 32 T cell receptor beta chains given below trace back to one sample, sequenced in a study of shared clonotypes between healthy human individuals. Libraries were prepared by immunoSEQ multiplex PCR; TCRdb keeps only in-frame clonotypes and omits some of them. The sample records a few million clones, 80% to 95% being singletons. The sequencing input was naive CD4+ T cells from PBMCs. As to subset: CD45RA+ positively selected. The receptors were gathered from a young man in good health. Some clones in this sample may be carry-over from other donors' samples.

V and J are TRBV5-4 and TRBJ2-3, with D possibly being TRBD1 (6 bases). The V gene lost 4 bases and the J gene lost 6 bases, with 15 bases spanning the gap. The CDR3 sequence is 14 residues long. The germline gives CDR1 SGHNT, CDR2 YYREEE (reference sequence). The CDR3 nucleotides read TGTGCCAGCAGCCTCCCGGGACATCGGGATACGCAGTATTTT. This codes for CASSLPGHRDTQYF.

The V and J genes are TRBV5-6 and TRBJ2-6; D possibly matches TRBD1 or TRBD2 (5 bases each). V dropped 3 bases and J dropped 3 bases, with 7 bases sitting between them. From germline, CDR1 is SGHDT and CDR2 YYEEEE. The CDR3 loop spans 14 amino acids. The CDR3 region is CASSWGRGANVLTF. The CDR3 DNA follows: TGTGCCAGCAGCTGGGGACGTGGGGCCAACGTCCTGACTTTC.

The V and J genes are TRBV19 and TRBJ1-5; no reliable D call. V was trimmed by 8 bases and J by 4 bases, leaving 12 bases between them. Germline CDR1 and CDR2: LNHDA and SQIVND (reference sequence). CDR3 length: 13 residues. Here the CDR3 DNA reads TGTGCCAGTGAACCGGGAGGGAATCAGCCCCAGCATTTT. Translation gives CASEPGGNQPQHF.

This chain links TRBV5-4 with TRBJ1-1; tentatively, D is TRBD1 (5 bases). The CDR3 covers 15 residues. Per germline, CDR1 SGHNT and CDR2 YYREEE (reference sequence). Trimming stripped 4 bases from V and 1 base from J, with 14 bases between. CDR3 residues: CASSDGTNWNTEAFF. The CDR3 nucleotides read TGTGCCAGCAGCGACGGGACGAACTGGAACACTGAAGCTTTCTTT.

This clone appeared once. The J gene is TRBJ1-5, the V gene TRBV28; tentatively, D is TRBD1 (6 bases). The CDR3 contains 17 residues. Germline CDR1 MDHEN, CDR2 SYDVKM. V dropped 0 bases and J dropped 1 base, with 13 bases sitting between them. The CDR3 sequence is CASSLWGAEVSNQPQHF. DNA of the CDR3: TGTGCCAGCAGTTTATGGGGGGCCGAAGTAAGCAATCAGCCCCAGCATTTT.

V gene TRBV19 combines with J gene TRBJ1-2; 8 bases map to TRBD1. CDR3 length: 14 amino acids. The V gene end was trimmed by 6 bases and the J gene end by 7 bases; junction bases not matched to a gene: 10. Looked up from germline, CDR1 is LNHDA and CDR2 is SQIVND (reference sequence). The CDR3 DNA reads as TGTGCCAGTAGCGGACAGGGAAGGGGTGGTGGCTACACCTTC. Translating gives CASSGQGRGGGYTF.

This rearrangement joins TRBV7-2 to TRBJ2-5, with D tentatively TRBD2 (6 bases). The CDR3 has 15 residues. Trimming left V 4 bases short and J 0 bases short, with 12 bases between. Germline V CDR1 and CDR2: SGHTA, FQGNSA. The CDR3 DNA sequence: TGTGCCAGCAGCTCGGATAGCGGATACCAAGAGACCCAGTACTTC. It translates to CASSSDSGYQETQYF.

The chain couples TRBV27 to TRBJ2-1, with a weak D call TRBD1 (5 bases). The CDR3 extends over 12 amino acids. V was pared by 2 bases and J by 12 bases, with 11 bases between. Per germline, CDR1 MNHEY and CDR2 SMNVEV (reference sequence). CDR3 nucleotide sequence: TGTGCCAGCAGTTTAGTTGGGGCAGGGCAGTTCTTC. This encodes CASSLVGAGQFF.

This clone was seen a handful of times. The chain combines TRBV2 with TRBJ1-5; 7 bases are a match to TRBD1. With 3 bases clipped from V and 4 bases from J, the junction kept 9 bases outside the gene matches. This CDR3 contains 16 residues. Germline CDR1 SNHLY, CDR2 FYNNEI. The CDR3 loop reads CASSEWAGTVNQPQHF. CDR3 coding DNA: TGTGCCAGCAGTGAGTGGGCTGGGACAGTGAATCAGCCCCAGCATTTT. Using reference TRBV2 and TRBJ1-5 for the parts outside the CDR3, the full variable domain is EPEVTQTPSHQVTQMGQEVILRCVPISNHLYFYWYRQILGQKVEFLVSFYNNEISEKSEIFDDQFSVERPDGSNFTLKIRSTKLEDSAMYFCASSEWAGTVNQPQHFGDGTRLSIL.

This clone was observed once. The chain couples TRBV18 to TRBJ1-2, with D perhaps TRBD1 (5 bases). The CDR3 spans 16 residues. CDR1 and CDR2 from the germline V gene are KGHSH and LQKENI. V lost 3 bases and J 4 bases, leaving 18 bases between the germline ends. In DNA, the CDR3 is TGTGCCAGCTCACCGACGGACGACCACGGGGGCTATGGCTACACCTTC. The encoded protein is CASSPTDDHGGYGYTF.

The chain recombines TRBV19 with TRBJ1-1; 7 bases line up with TRBD1. This CDR3 region has 14 residues. J was trimmed by 10 bases and V by 3 bases; bases with no gene match: 11. From germline, CDR1 is LNHDA and CDR2 SQIVND (reference sequence). CDR3 region: CASSISSASGGAFF. The CDR3 DNA reads TGTGCCAGTAGTATTAGTTCAGCCTCAGGGGGAGCTTTCTTT.

The gene calls are TRBV30 and TRBJ2-7, with D hard to call. The CDR3 contains 13 residues. Trimming removed 4 bases at V and 7 bases at J, with 17 bases between. Germline V lookup: CDR1 GTSNPN, CDR2 SVGIG (reference sequence). As DNA, the CDR3 is TGTGCCTGGAAGAACGCTGGTTCGCGTGAGCAGTACTTC. Translated: CAWKNAGSREQYF.

This clone was counted only a few times. The chain joins TRBV5-1 to TRBJ1-1; D perhaps matches TRBD1 (6 bases). V was pared by 5 bases and J by 2 bases, with 10 bases between. From germline, CDR1 is SGHRS and CDR2 YFSETQ. The CDR3 covers 13 residues. The CDR3 DNA follows: TGCGCCAGCAGGACGGACAGCAACACTGAAGCTTTCTTT. Translated: CASRTDSNTEAFF.

The chain joins TRBV11-2 to TRBJ2-5, with D hard to call. Germline CDR1 reads SGHAT; CDR2 reads FQNNGV. The CDR3 extends over 14 amino acids. V gave up 6 bases and J gave up 3 bases, with 14 bases separating them. This CDR3 reads CASRSLGIEETQYF. As DNA, the CDR3 is TGTGCCAGCAGGTCGCTGGGTATAGAAGAGACCCAGTACTTC.

On this clone itself: This sample includes further DNA sequences coding for the same CDR3. V is TRBV29-1 and J is TRBJ1-5, with D unresolved. The V gene's germline CDR1 is SQVTM and CDR2 ANQGSEA. The CDR3 is 13 residues long. The V and J ends lost 4 bases and 1 base respectively, with 8 bases between them. CDR3 residues: CSVGSGSNQPQHF. DNA for the CDR3: TGCAGCGTTGGGAGCGGGAGCAATCAGCCCCAGCATTTT.

The J gene is TRBJ2-7, the V gene TRBV2; TRBD1 agrees at 9 bases. Looked up from germline, CDR1 is SNHLY and CDR2 is FYNNEI. V lost 7 bases, J lost 9 bases, and 10 bases stayed unmatched. The CDR3 has 13 residues. CDR3 in amino acids: CASTQGQGGGQYF. The CDR3 coding sequence is TGTGCCAGCACTCAGGGACAGGGAGGAGGGCAGTACTTC.

This chain connects TRBV5-1 to TRBJ2-2; 10 bases are a match to TRBD2. CDR1 SGHRS and CDR2 YFSETQ come from the germline V gene. This CDR3 has 16 residues. V gave up 4 bases and J gave up 3 bases; unmatched junction bases: 6. In nucleotides, the CDR3 is TGCGCCAGCAGCAGCGGACTAGCGGTTTACACCGGGGAGCTGTTTTTT. Protein: CASSSGLAVYTGELFF.

V and J are TRBV9 and TRBJ1-1; the D is unclear. The V gene's germline CDR1 is SGDLS and CDR2 YYNGEE. Trimming took 4 bases from V and 1 from J, leaving 14 bases between them. The CDR3 has 15 amino acids. CDR3 region: CASSPRPTANTEAFF. CDR3 sequence (DNA): TGTGCCAGCAGCCCGAGGCCCACGGCGAACACTGAAGCTTTCTTT.

The chain uses TRBV20-1 and TRBJ2-7; TRBD1 is a possible D gene (5 bases). In germline, CDR1 is DFQATT, CDR2 SNEGSKA (reference sequence). V lost 3 bases, J lost 7 bases, and 10 bases lay in between. The CDR3 length is 11 residues. The CDR3 DNA reads TGCAGTGCTAGCAGGGCTGAAGAGCAGTACTTC. Translation gives CSASRAEEQYF.

The V call is TRBV29-1, the J call TRBJ2-1; D remains unclear. The V and J ends lost 0 bases and 10 bases respectively, with 7 bases between them. The CDR3 extends over 11 amino acids. Germline CDR1 reads SQVTM; CDR2 reads ANQGSEA. Here the CDR3 reads CSVEDLDEQFF. DNA of the CDR3: TGCAGCGTTGAAGATCTAGACGAGCAGTTCTTC.

The table lists this clone with a count of one. The genes are TRBV6-1 and TRBJ2-7; D remains unclear. Germline CDR1 reads MNHNS; CDR2 reads SASEGT. The length of the CDR3 is 13 residues. V was pared by 0 bases and J by 3 bases, with 6 bases between. CDR3 sequence reads: CASSEALYYEQYF. Written as DNA, the CDR3 is TGTGCCAGCAGTGAAGCGCTATACTACGAGCAGTACTTC.

The chain carries TRBV7-2 and TRBJ1-3; D gene unclear. Deletions cut 1 base from V and 2 bases from J, with 15 bases between. Germline CDR1 and CDR2: SGHTA and FQGNSA. This CDR3 spans 17 amino acids. CDR3 nucleotide sequence: TGTGCCAGCAGCTTAGTCCGCCTGGGGTTCACTGGAAACACCATATATTTT. This encodes CASSLVRLGFTGNTIYF.

The chain employs TRBV5-5 and TRBJ2-5; 9 nucleotides match TRBD2. This CDR3 has 17 amino acids. The germline V gene encodes CDR1 SGHKS and CDR2 YYEKEE (reference sequence). J gave up 5 bases and V 0 bases, and 11 bases lay outside the gene matches. CDR3 amino acids: CASSLAKGWLAGETQYF. DNA of the CDR3: TGTGCCAGCAGCTTGGCGAAAGGGTGGCTAGCGGGGGAGACCCAGTACTTC.

This rearrangement joins TRBV9 to TRBJ2-1, with TRBD2 identical over 10 bases. V dropped 1 base and J dropped 7; count of bases not matched to a gene: 5. This CDR3 region has 15 residues. Per the germline V gene, CDR1 is SGDLS and CDR2 is YYNGEE. CDR3 bases: TGTGCCAGCAGCGTATTCCTAGCGGGAGCGAATGAGCAGTTCTTC. Its translation: CASSVFLAGANEQFF.

The chain couples TRBV19 to TRBJ2-6; 11 bases are a match to TRBD2. J lost 5 bases, V lost 6 bases, and 9 bases had no gene match. CDR3 length: 17 amino acids. Germline V CDR1 and CDR2: LNHDA, SQIVND (reference sequence). CDR3 nucleotides: TGTGCCAGTAGAGGGACTAGCGGACTCCTCTGGGCCAACGTCCTGACTTTC. Translating gives CASRGTSGLLWANVLTF. The entire variable domain, with the rest obtained from reference TRBV19 and TRBJ2-6, is as follows: DGGITQSPKYLFRKEGQNVTLSCEQNLNHDAMYWYRQDPGQGLRLIYYSQIVNDFQKGDIAEGYSVSREKKESFPLTVTSAQKNPTAFYLCASRGTSGLLWANVLTFGAGSRLTVL.

The V and J genes are TRBV5-1 and TRBJ2-2; 8 bases are shared with TRBD2. Germline assignment: CDR1 SGHRS and CDR2 YFSETQ. CDR3 length: 16 amino acids. V shed 7 bases and J 2 bases; nucleotides not matched to a gene: 10. CDR3 DNA: TGCGCCAGCGCTTACCAGCGGGAGTTAAACACCGGGGAGCTGTTTTTT. Amino acids: CASAYQRELNTGELFF.

This clone has just a few counts. The same CDR3 also results from other DNA sequences found in this sample. The gene calls are TRBV28 and TRBJ2-5; D is unclear. With 2 bases removed from V and 2 bases from J, the gap between germline ends came to 3 bases. The germline V gene encodes CDR1 MDHEN and CDR2 SYDVKM. CDR3 length: 12 residues. The CDR3 DNA follows: TGTGCCAGCAGTTTACTTCAAGAGACCCAGTACTTC. Its translation is CASSLLQETQYF.

The V and J genes are TRBV7-3 and TRBJ2-2, with 15 bases identical to TRBD2. Trimming at V came to 2 bases and at J to 0 bases, leaving 4 bases not matched to a gene. Germline V CDR1 and CDR2: SGHTA, FQGTGA. The CDR3 consists of 19 residues. The chain's CDR3 is CASSLWGLAGGANTGELFF. CDR3 nucleotides: TGTGCCAGCAGCTTATGGGGACTAGCGGGAGGCGCGAACACCGGGGAGCTGTTTTTT.

This chain joins TRBV7-9 and TRBJ2-1; the D is unclear. Germline-derived CDR1 and CDR2 are SEHNR and FQNEAQ (reference sequence). V was shortened by 2 bases and J by 7 bases, with 15 bases between the two germline ends. There are 15 residues in the CDR3. The CDR3 spells CASSLPIRARNEQFF. CDR3 bases: TGTGCCAGCAGCTTACCAATCCGCGCGAGGAATGAGCAGTTCTTC.

The V call is TRBV28, the J call TRBJ2-1; D tentatively fits TRBD1 or TRBD2 (6 bases each). Trimming stripped 5 bases from V and 5 bases from J, with 19 bases between. Germline V gene lookup returns CDR1 MDHEN and CDR2 SYDVKM. The CDR3 sequence is 16 residues long. Written as DNA, the CDR3 is TGTGCCAGCAGTGGGTCAGGAGGGGGTCCTAACAATGAGCAGTTCTTC. This translates into CASSGSGGGPNNEQFF.

This clone has a handful of counts. The DNA for the CDR3 is TGTGCCAGCAGTTCGGGACGCCAGAACGGCAATCAGCCCCAGCATTTT. Translation: CASSSGRQNGNQPQHF. The rearrangement links TRBV28 to TRBJ1-5; tentatively, D is TRBD1 (5 bases). The CDR3 is 16 residues long. Germline CDR1 is MDHEN and CDR2 is SYDVKM. Trimming stripped 4 bases from V and 2 bases from J, with 15 bases between.

The chain is built from TRBV5-1 and TRBJ1-1; 7 bases agree with TRBD1. V was pared by 4 bases and J by 0 bases, with 15 bases of the junction left unmatched. Germline CDR1 and CDR2: SGHRS and YFSETQ. The CDR3 has 18 residues. CDR3 sequence (DNA): TGCGCCAGCAGCGTCCGACATAGTACCGGGACAGTGAACACTGAAGCTTTCTTT. It translates to CASSVRHSTGTVNTEAFF.